This is a list of T cell receptor beta chains from one sample in a study of beta chain features in type 1 diabetes. Clones were read by immunoSEQ multiplex PCR, and TCRdb kept only the in-frame ones, dropping some. This sample has under 300,000 clones, with about 14% found just once. Source material: naive CD4+ T cells from blood. The receptors stem from a young man with type 1 diabetes. Each CDR3 is given with its conserved first and last residue. The order of the fields is V gene, clone size, J gene, D gene, CDR3 protein, CDR3 DNA. A D gene is named only where the DNA matches it firmly. Only some rows state a clone size, as once, few, many or a class for expanded clones.

>TRBV2|few|TRBJ1-4|NA
CASSGDIGEKLFF
TGTGCCAGCAGTGGGGACATTGGTGAAAAACTGTTTTTT
>TRBV7-2|NA|TRBJ2-7|TRBD2
CASSSSGTSVSYEQYF
TGTGCCAGCAGCTCCTCCGGGACTAGCGTTTCCTACGAGCAGTACTTC
>TRBV30|few|TRBJ2-1|NA
CAWSVGRASSYNEQFF
TGTGCCTGGAGCGTCGGCAGGGCGAGCTCCTACAATGAGCAGTTCTTC
>TRBV2|few|TRBJ1-1|NA
CASSARGWDTEAFF
TGTGCCAGCAGTGCGCGGGGGTGGGACACTGAAGCTTTCTTT
>TRBV25-1|NA|TRBJ2-3|TRBD2
CASSETSGGPDTQYF
TGTGCCAGCAGTGAGACGTCGGGGGGGCCAGATACGCAGTATTTT
>TRBV5-6|few|TRBJ1-2|NA
CASSADMNYGYTF
TGTGCCAGCAGCGCGGACATGAACTATGGCTACACCTTC
>TRBV30|few|TRBJ1-5|NA
CAWSGQDNQPQHF
TGTGCCTGGAGTGGACAGGACAATCAGCCCCAGCATTTT
>TRBV10-2|NA|TRBJ2-5|NA
CASSEQKETQYF
TGCGCCAGCAGTGAACAGAAAGAGACCCAGTACTTC
>TRBV30|NA|TRBJ1-6|NA
CAWSGARQNSPLHF
TGTGCCTGGAGTGGGGCACGGCAGAATTCACCCCTCCACTTT
>TRBV6-5|NA|TRBJ1-2|TRBD1
CASRSGQGAGGYTF
TGTGCCAGCAGATCAGGACAGGGGGCCGGGGGCTACACCTTC
>TRBV4-1|few|TRBJ2-3|NA
CASSQGWLADTQYF
TGCGCCAGCAGCCAAGGGTGGCTAGCGGATACGCAGTATTTT
>TRBV9|NA|TRBJ2-1|NA
CASSVDPAGAYNEQFF
TGTGCCAGCAGCGTAGACCCAGCCGGGGCCTACAATGAGCAGTTCTTC
>TRBV19|few|TRBJ2-5|TRBD1
CATAGGKQETQYF
TGTGCCACCGCAGGGGGCAAACAAGAGACCCAGTACTTC
>TRBV2|few|TRBJ2-1|NA
CASSKQRNEQFF
TGTGCCAGCTCCAAGCAGAGGAATGAGCAGTTCTTC
>TRBV6-5|NA|TRBJ2-1|TRBD2
CASSNAGRANEQFF
TGTGCCAGCAGTAACGCTGGGAGGGCAAATGAGCAGTTCTTC
>TRBV7-6|few|TRBJ1-5|NA
CASSLDTNQPQHF
TGTGCCAGCAGCTTGGACACCAATCAGCCCCAGCATTTT
>TRBV10-3|few|TRBJ2-2|TRBD2
CAISTSGSVGELFF
TGTGCCATCAGTACTAGCGGGAGTGTCGGGGAGCTGTTTTTT
>TRBV7-9|NA|TRBJ1-1|NA
CASSSTGLEVEAFF
TGTGCCAGCAGCTCCACAGGGTTAGAGGTGGAAGCTTTCTTT
>TRBV20-1|NA|TRBJ2-7|NA
CSAWRGGNACF
TGCAGTGCTTGGAGAGGGGGAAATGCATGCTTC
>TRBV6-1|few|TRBJ1-5|TRBD1
CGTGEGNQPQHF
TGTGGAACAGGGGAGGGCAATCAGCCCCAGCATTTT
>TRBV21-1|few|TRBJ2-7|NA
CASTRGGAYEQYF
TGTGCCAGCACACGAGGGGGTGCCTACGAGCAGTACTTC
>TRBV29-1|few|TRBJ2-3|NA
CSVRYTDTQYF
TGCAGCGTACGATACACGGATACGCAGTATTTT
>TRBV30|few|TRBJ2-7|TRBD2
CAWSASSGNPYEQYF
TGTGCCTGGAGTGCCTCTAGCGGGAATCCCTACGAGCAGTACTTC
>TRBV12-5|few|TRBJ2-2|TRBD2
CASRKRSGVFANTGELFF
TGTGCTAGTCGAAAGAGGAGCGGGGTGTTCGCGAACACCGGGGAGCTGTTTTTT
>TRBV18|few|TRBJ2-2|TRBD2
CASSQAGGTSNTGELFF
TGTGCCAGCTCACAGGCGGGAGGAACTTCGAACACCGGGGAGCTGTTTTTT
>TRBV11-2|few|TRBJ1-5|NA
CASSLGEDQPQHF
TGTGCCAGCAGCTTAGGGGAGGATCAGCCCCAGCATTTT
>TRBV18|NA|TRBJ1-1|TRBD1
CASSHGQGAEAFF
TGTGCCAGCTCACACGGACAGGGCGCTGAAGCTTTCTTT
>TRBV29-1|few|TRBJ2-3|NA
CSVAPARGTDTQYF
TGCAGCGTTGCCCCAGCGAGGGGCACAGATACGCAGTATTTT
>TRBV7-9|few|TRBJ2-7|NA
CASSLDPRGYEQYF
TGTGCCAGCAGCTTAGACCCGCGAGGCTACGAGCAGTACTTC
>TRBV4-1|few|TRBJ2-7|NA
CASSQGGPYEQYF
TGCGCCAGCAGCCAAGGGGGCCCCTACGAGCAGTACTTC
>TRBV5-1|NA|TRBJ2-7|TRBD2
CASSLDRASGLSYEQYF
TGCGCCAGCAGCTTGGACCGGGCTAGCGGGCTTTCCTACGAGCAGTACTTC
>TRBV14|once|TRBJ1-2|NA
CASSPTGFGRSDGYTF
TGTGCCAGCAGCCCCACCGGGTTCGGTCGTTCGGATGGCTACACCTTC
>TRBV2|few|TRBJ2-2|NA
CASQRTVNTGELFF
TGTGCCAGCCAGAGGACAGTGAACACCGGGGAGCTGTTTTTT
>TRBV5-4|NA|TRBJ2-3|TRBD2
CASSPSTSGGLVDTQYF
TGTGCCAGCAGCCCCTCGACTAGCGGGGGTCTAGTCGATACGCAGTATTTT
>TRBV27|few|TRBJ2-5|TRBD1
CASSSGTGRETQYF
TGTGCCAGCAGTTCCGGGACAGGGAGGGAGACCCAGTACTTC
>TRBV5-1|few|TRBJ1-5|NA
CASSLDNSNQPQHF
TGCGCCAGCAGCTTGGACAACAGCAATCAGCCCCAGCATTTT
>TRBV11-3|NA|TRBJ2-1|TRBD2
CASSPFERGSSYNEQFF
TGTGCCAGCAGCCCCTTCGAGCGGGGTAGCTCCTACAATGAGCAGTTCTTC
>TRBV4-2|few|TRBJ2-1|TRBD2
CASSQGVSGVYNEQFF
TGTGCCAGCAGCCAAGGGGTTAGCGGGGTCTACAATGAGCAGTTCTTC
>TRBV5-1|few|TRBJ2-7|NA
CASSLESSVYEQYF
TGCGCCAGCAGCTTGGAGTCATCGGTTTACGAGCAGTACTTC
>TRBV5-1|NA|TRBJ2-5|NA
CASSLATGETQYF
TGCGCCAGCAGCTTGGCCACGGGGGAGACCCAGTACTTC
>TRBV7-2|NA|TRBJ2-1|TRBD2
CASSTASGGPQNEQFF
TGTGCCAGCAGCACAGCTAGCGGGGGGCCTCAGAATGAGCAGTTCTTC
>TRBV7-9|few|TRBJ1-4|TRBD1
CASRGGGATNEKLFF
TGTGCCAGCAGAGGAGGGGGCGCGACTAATGAAAAACTGTTTTTT
>TRBV6-1|NA|TRBJ1-5|TRBD1
CASSGDRINQPQHF
TGTGCCAGCAGTGGGGACAGGATCAATCAGCCCCAGCATTTT
>TRBV4-1|NA|TRBJ2-1|TRBD2
CASSPGIGRGNYNEQFF
TGCGCCAGCAGCCCAGGTATAGGGCGGGGGAACTACAATGAGCAGTTCTTC
>TRBV4-1|NA|TRBJ1-5|TRBD1
CASSQEVTGNQPQHF
TGCGCCAGCAGCCAAGAAGTGACAGGGAATCAGCCCCAGCATTTT
>TRBV9|few|TRBJ1-1|NA
CASSLRQENTEAFF
TGTGCCAGCAGCCTCCGACAGGAGAACACTGAAGCTTTCTTT
>TRBV19|NA|TRBJ2-5|TRBD1
CASSMTGLETQYF
TGTGCCAGTAGTATGACAGGGCTGGAGACCCAGTACTTC
>TRBV7-9|few|TRBJ2-2|NA
CASSFSGVRVGELFF
TGTGCCAGCAGCTTCTCGGGGGTACGGGTCGGGGAGCTGTTTTTT
>TRBV18|NA|TRBJ1-5|TRBD1
CASSPGTGGGNQPQHF
TGTGCCAGCTCACCGGGGACAGGGGGCGGCAATCAGCCCCAGCATTTT
>TRBV11-2|NA|TRBJ1-2|TRBD1
CASSSQTGAYGYTF
TGTGCCAGCAGCTCTCAGACAGGGGCCTATGGCTACACCTTC
>TRBV4-1|few|TRBJ2-1|TRBD2
CASSQESAVAGGPSYNEQFF
TGCGCCAGCAGCCAAGAATCGGCGGTAGCGGGAGGGCCGAGTTACAATGAGCAGTTCTTC
>TRBV7-8|NA|TRBJ2-4|TRBD1
CASSRDRVQNIQYF
TGTGCCAGCAGCCGAGACAGGGTCCAAAACATTCAGTACTTC
>TRBV30|NA|TRBJ2-3|TRBD1
CAWRGGLTDTQYF
TGTGCCTGGAGAGGGGGCTTAACAGATACGCAGTATTTT